The clone carrying this TCR beta chain was seen many times. This record comes from a study of human T cells and chemical hapten exposure. Library preparation tagged each individual cDNA molecule with a unique molecular identifier. TCRdb called the reads again in MiXCR, with one record for every CDR3 protein. Here the sample spans 120,000 or so distinct CDR3 sequences, 8.5% being singletons. Total RNA was extracted from unfractionated whole blood. Germline CDR1 is SGHRS and CDR2 is YFSETQ. The V gene lost 6 bases and the J gene lost 1 base, with 16 bases spanning the gap. This CDR3 spans 16 amino acids.

This clonotype was obtained from a human donor in good health. Some clones in this sample may be carry-over from other donors' samples. This sequence joins TRBV5-1 and TRBJ2-2; weak D call: TRBD2 (6 bases). The sample comprised whole blood. Here the CDR3 reads CASTSLGDLNTGELFF. The CDR3 nucleotides read TGCGCCAGCACCTCTCTTGGGGACTTGAACACCGGGGAGCTGTTTTTT.